The rows below give T cell receptor beta chains drawn from one sample of a study of cytomegalovirus exposure and HLA in healthy donors. Data came from immunoSEQ multiplex PCR; TCRdb stores just in-frame clones and leaves some out. The table lists 100,000 to 150,000 clones, 55% to 75% of them singletons. The specimen was PBMCs. The receptors come from a human donor in good health. Both conserved end residues are part of each CDR3. The order of the fields is CDR3 protein, CDR3 DNA, V gene, clone size, J gene, D gene. D genes are given only for firm matches. Only part of the rows carry a size: once, few, many, or a class if the clone is expanded.

CDR3 protein: CASSPQGWQPQHF
CDR3 DNA: TGTGCCAGCAGTCCACAGGGTTGGCAGCCCCAGCATTTT
V gene: TRBV27
clone size: few
J gene: TRBJ1-5
D gene: -

CDR3 protein: CASSVGSHTGELFF
CDR3 DNA: TGTGCCAGCAGCGTAGGGAGCCACACCGGGGAGCTGTTTTTT
V gene: TRBV9
clone size: -
J gene: TRBJ2-2
D gene: -

CDR3 protein: CASSQEGRDTEAFF
CDR3 DNA: TGCGCCAGCAGCCAAGAGGGGAGGGACACTGAAGCTTTCTTT
V gene: TRBV4-3
clone size: -
J gene: TRBJ1-1
D gene: -

CDR3 protein: CSSSYDRGLSGYTF
CDR3 DNA: TGTTCCAGCAGCTACGACAGGGGACTCTCTGGCTACACCTTC
V gene: TRBV7-9
clone size: -
J gene: TRBJ1-2
D gene: TRBD1

CDR3 protein: CASSVEGSGNTIYF
CDR3 DNA: TGTGCCAGCAGTGTAGAGGGCTCAGGAAACACCATATATTTT
V gene: TRBV2
clone size: -
J gene: TRBJ1-3
D gene: -

CDR3 protein: CAIRKGQGDYEQYF
CDR3 DNA: TGTGCCATCAGGAAAGGACAGGGGGACTACGAGCAGTACTTC
V gene: TRBV10-3
clone size: few
J gene: TRBJ2-7
D gene: TRBD1

CDR3 protein: CATPSQRRREGADTQYF
CDR3 DNA: TGTGCCACCCCGTCCCAGAGAAGGCGGGAGGGGGCAGATACGCAGTATTTT
V gene: TRBV28
clone size: -
J gene: TRBJ2-3
D gene: TRBD2

CDR3 protein: CSVEGGVAQYF
CDR3 DNA: TGCAGCGTCGAGGGGGGGGTTGCCCAGTACTTC
V gene: TRBV29-1
clone size: -
J gene: TRBJ2-5
D gene: -

CDR3 protein: CASSFLAGGGGNEQFF
CDR3 DNA: TGTGCCAGCAGCTTCCTAGCGGGGGGCGGGGGCAATGAGCAGTTCTTC
V gene: TRBV5-4
clone size: -
J gene: TRBJ2-1
D gene: TRBD2

CDR3 protein: CSVEMGQGYGYTF
CDR3 DNA: TGCAGCGTCGAAATGGGACAGGGGTATGGCTACACCTTC
V gene: TRBV29-1
clone size: -
J gene: TRBJ1-2
D gene: TRBD1